A selection of T cell receptor beta chains follows, all from one sample in a study of blood T cell repertoires in COVID-19. The method was immunoSEQ multiplex PCR; TCRdb's version includes in-frame clones alone and lacks a portion of them. Here the sample spans under 250,000 clones, 87% being singletons. The sequenced sample consisted of PBMCs or T cells enriched from blood (not recorded which). The receptors were sampled from a man younger than 40 who had recovered from COVID-19. Both conserved end residues are part of each CDR3. D genes are given only for firm matches. A row's size may be missing; if present it is once, few, many or a size class.

abundance | j_gene | v_gene | d_gene | CDR3nt | CDR3aa
few | TRBJ2-3 | TRBV2 | . | TGTGCCAGCCAACTAGACTACACAGATACGCAGTATTTT | CASQLDYTDTQYF
. | TRBJ2-7 | TRBV30 | . | TGTGCCTGGAGTGGCGAGACCTACGAGCAGTACTTC | CAWSGETYEQYF
. | TRBJ1-1 | TRBV7-9 | TRBD1 | TGTGCCACAAGGGGGCTAAGGATGAACACTGAAGCTTTCTTT | CATRGLRMNTEAFF
. | TRBJ1-6 | TRBV5-1 | TRBD1 | TGCGCCAGCAGCTTGGGCCACAGGGGACCCTCACCCCTCCACTTT | CASSLGHRGPSPLHF
. | TRBJ1-3 | TRBV10-3 | . | TGTGCCATCAGTGATCGTGGAAACACCATATATTTT | CAISDRGNTIYF
. | TRBJ2-1 | TRBV5-4 | . | TGTGCCAGCAGCTTCGGGGGGCCCGACCGGGATGAGCAGTTCTTC | CASSFGGPDRDEQFF
few | TRBJ1-5 | TRBV7-2 | TRBD1 | TGTGCCAGCAGCTTATCCCGTTGGGACAGGGAGGACCAGCCCCAGCATTTT | CASSLSRWDREDQPQHF
. | TRBJ1-1 | TRBV19 | . | TGTGCCAGTAGTCTGACAGTTCGGAACACTGAAGCTTTCTTT | CASSLTVRNTEAFF
. | TRBJ2-7 | TRBV7-2 | . | TGTGCCAGCAGCCCCATTCCCAGCTACGAGCAGTACTTC | CASSPIPSYEQYF
. | TRBJ2-7 | TRBV7-9 | TRBD2 | TGTGCCAGCAGCACCCGGGCCGGGACTAGCGGTTTGAGCTCCTACGAGCAGTACTTC | CASSTRAGTSGLSSYEQYF
. | TRBJ2-2 | TRBV19 | TRBD1 | TGTGCCAGTAGTATCGACAGGGGTGGGGAGCTGTTTTTT | CASSIDRGGELFF
. | TRBJ1-6 | TRBV14 | . | TGTGCCAGCAGCCAAGTTACAAGATTTTATTCACCCCTCCACTTT | CASSQVTRFYSPLHF
. | TRBJ2-2 | TRBV6-2/TRBV6-3 | TRBD2 | TGTGCCAGCAGTTCGGGACTAGCCGGGACCGGGGAGCTGTTTTTT | CASSSGLAGTGELFF
. | TRBJ1-2 | TRBV16 | TRBD1 | TGTGCCAGCAGCCCCTCCGGGACAGGGAGGTTTTATCCCTATGGCTACACCTTC | CASSPSGTGRFYPYGYTF
. | TRBJ2-7 | TRBV28 | TRBD2 | TGTGCCAGCGGAACGGGGGGTCTCAGCTCCTACGAGCAGTACTTC | CASGTGGLSSYEQYF
. | TRBJ1-1 | TRBV19 | . | TGTGCCAGTAGTATACCCCCTCCGACAGCCCTGGGCGCTGAAGCTTTCTTT | CASSIPPPTALGAEAFF
. | TRBJ1-1 | TRBV5-1 | TRBD1 | TGCGCCAGCAGTGGCGCCGGGACAGGGTTGGACACTGAAGCTTTCTTT | CASSGAGTGLDTEAFF
. | TRBJ1-5 | TRBV27 | . | TGTGCCAGCAGTCCAACAGGGTTATATAGCAATCAGCCCCAGCATTTT | CASSPTGLYSNQPQHF
once | TRBJ2-7 | TRBV7-2 | . | TGTGCCAGCAGCTTTGGGAGAGAGAGTGGTGAGCAGTACTTC | CASSFGRESGEQYF
. | TRBJ2-7 | TRBV5-4 | TRBD2 | TGTGCCAGCAGCTCGCCCGGGACTAGTCTCTACGAGCAGTACTTC | CASSSPGTSLYEQYF
. | TRBJ2-1 | TRBV10-3 | . | TGTGCCATCAGCCTTCAGGGATTCGGGGGCTCCTACAATGAGCAGTTCTTC | CAISLQGFGGSYNEQFF
once | TRBJ2-3 | TRBV24-1 | TRBD1 | TGTGCCACCAGTGATCCTAACCGCCCTGGGACAGTATTCACAGATACGCAGTATTTT | CATSDPNRPGTVFTDTQYF
. | TRBJ1-2 | TRBV19 | TRBD1 | TGTGCCACCCGGGACAGCGACTTCTATGGCTACACCTTC | CATRDSDFYGYTF
. | TRBJ1-5 | TRBV9 | . | TGTGCCAGCAGTGAGACTCCGGACAGAAATCAGCCCCAGCATTTT | CASSETPDRNQPQHF
. | TRBJ1-5 | TRBV6-2/TRBV6-3 | TRBD1 | TGTGCCAGCAGCGACCGGACAGGGGATCAGCCCCAGCATTTT | CASSDRTGDQPQHF
. | TRBJ1-2 | TRBV7-9 | TRBD1 | TGTGCCAGCAGCCGGACAGGGTGGCCTCAAGCTAACTATGGCTACACCTTC | CASSRTGWPQANYGYTF
. | TRBJ1-1 | TRBV6-6 | . | TGTGCCAGCAGTTACCCTTCCCAGGGCACTGAAGCTTTCTTT | CASSYPSQGTEAFF
. | TRBJ1-6 | TRBV5-8 | . | TGTGCCAGCAGCTTGGACTGGACTAGATCACCCCTCCACTTT | CASSLDWTRSPLHF
once | TRBJ1-2 | TRBV7-9 | . | TGTGCCAGCAGCGCTGGACAGTATGGCTACACCTTC | CASSAGQYGYTF
. | TRBJ1-2 | TRBV4-3 | TRBD1 | TGCGCCAGCAGCCATGAGACCGGGACAGGGGATGGCTACACCTTC | CASSHETGTGDGYTF
. | TRBJ1-5 | TRBV18 | . | TGTGCCAGCTCAGCAGGGTCACGCCAGCCCCAGCATTTT | CASSAGSRQPQHF
once | TRBJ1-1 | TRBV27 | . | TGTGCCAGCAGTTTATCTGGCAGACAGAACACTGAAGCTTTCTTT | CASSLSGRQNTEAFF
. | TRBJ2-7 | TRBV2 | TRBD2 | TGTGCCAGCAGTGCTGGGACTAGCGGCGAGCAGTACTTC | CASSAGTSGEQYF
once | TRBJ2-3 | TRBV19 | . | TGTGCCAGTAACCCTCTGGGAGGTAGAGCAGATACGCAGTATTTT | CASNPLGGRADTQYF
. | TRBJ2-7 | TRBV3-1/TRBV3-2 | . | TGTGCCAGCAGCCAACGGGTTAGCGAGCAGTACTTC | CASSQRVSEQYF
. | TRBJ2-3 | TRBV7-6 | . | TGTGCCAGCAGCTTAGCGGGGGGGCAGGGTGATACGCAGTATTTT | CASSLAGGQGDTQYF
. | TRBJ2-5 | TRBV2 | TRBD2 | TGTGCCAGCAGTGGGACTAGAAGGGTACAAGAGACCCAGTACTTC | CASSGTRRVQETQYF
. | TRBJ1-5 | TRBV30 | . | TGTGCCTGGAGTTGGCAGGGAGGGCAGCCCCAGCATTTT | CAWSWQGGQPQHF
once | TRBJ2-4 | TRBV5-4 | . | TGTGCCAGCAGCTTTTGGGGGGAGTCCAACATTCAGTACTTC | CASSFWGESNIQYF